The T cell receptor (beta chain) under discussion was sequenced for a study of T cells in tuberculosis (dated by TCRdb to the late 2010s). The study in broad terms: In the study, CD1B tetramers and high-throughput TCR immunosequencing were combined to characterize T cells specific for the mycobacterial lipid antigen glucose monomycolate (GMM). Overall study results and their limits: T cells that bind the CD1B-GMM tetramer with low affinity may not have been captured by the stringent sort gate.

A word on this clone: Base-call qualities are not available, and no considerably larger clone is one nucleotide away.

PBMC were thawed, rested overnight, stained with a GMM-loaded CD1B tetramer, a Live/Dead dye and anti-CD3, and then sorted on a FACS Aria II. C32 glucose monomycolate purified from Rhodococcus equi was loaded onto CD1B tetramers. Before cryopreservation, the PBMC used for tetramer sorting had been depleted of CD14-expressing monocytes for a separate study. From each donor, 85,000 to 100,000 tetramer-negative cells were sorted and were analyzed alongside the tetramer-positive cells. GMM-loaded CD1B tetramers were used to sort antigen-specific T cells from a handful of healthy South African adults. Because TCR-alpha and TCR-beta chains were sequenced unpaired, no information on chain pairing was available. TCR libraries were generated with the immunoSEQ multiplex PCR assay, using TCR-beta and/or TCR-alpha/delta assays for each sample. Amplified TCR libraries were sequenced on the Illumina high-throughput platform. In the paper's pipeline: Clustering and dimensionality reduction relied on pairwise TCRdist distances among GMM-specific receptors from T cells that were either sorted ex vivo or expanded in vitro. Sequence motifs, defined by gene usage and CDR3 content, were tested for enrichment in tetramer-positive compared with tetramer-negative populations. TCRdb stores this immuneACCESS table with in-frame sequences only. Part of the clones is absent; in the studies checked, under half of the shortfall reflects unresolved V genes, and no reason is known for the rest. Clonal size and the V and J genes are those of that table, whereas D and trimming came from the DNA. This sample comprises 88,000 or so clones, approximately 91% of them detected only once. The ten largest clones represent approximately 2% of the sample.

The CDR3 runs 14 residues from the cysteine to the phenylalanine. CDR3 DNA is the only sequence kept; it has 42 bases, read in frame from the first base. V loses 1 base of germline sequence and J loses 1 base, and the interval between the two ends is 8 bases. The germline V gene specifies SGHRS as CDR1 and YFSETQ as CDR2. Sample: CD1b-GMM tetramer-negative cells sorted from PBMCs. This specimen's cell subset or site label, interpreted: T cells not binding CD1B-GMM tetramer, sorted from same donor. The chain is encoded by TRBV5-1 joined to TRBJ1-1; a tentative D match to TRBD1 spans 6 bases. The source is an adult woman with latent tuberculosis. The CDR3 reads as follows: CASSLTGKNTEAFF. The DNA sequence follows: TGCGCCAGCAGCTTGACAGGGAAGAACACTGAAGCTTTCTTT.